This record concerns one T cell receptor beta chain sequence. Clones were read by immunoSEQ multiplex PCR, and TCRdb kept only the in-frame ones, dropping some. Of tens of thousands of clones listed, roughly 91% are singletons. This CDR3 spans 17 amino acids. The germline gives CDR1 SEHNR, CDR2 FQNEAQ (reference sequence). V was trimmed by 5 bases and J by 2 bases, leaving 18 bases between them. This sample was taken from a study of T cells in localized non-small cell lung cancer. The TCR comes from a male donor aged 60 or over with stage I lung adenocarcinoma. Sequenced here: peripheral blood, sampled before any cancer treatment. The chain recombines TRBV7-9 with TRBJ1-4; D perhaps matches TRBD1 (6 bases). The CDR3: CASSRQAAFATNEKLFF. In DNA form, the CDR3 reads TGTGCCAGCAGCCGACAGGCTGCTTTTGCCACTAATGAAAAACTGTTTTTT. The whole variable domain, remainder taken from reference TRBV7-9 and TRBJ1-4, is DTGVSQNPRHKITKRGQNVTFRCDPISEHNRLYWYRQTLGQGPEFLTYFQNEAQLEKSRLLSDRFSAERPKGSFSTLEIQRTEQGDSAMYLCASSRQAAFATNEKLFFGSGTQLSVL.